The 3 T cell receptor beta chains reported below all come from one sample, sequenced in a study of OX40 agonist ivuxolimab in advanced cancers. Assay: immunoSEQ multiplex PCR; the TCRdb copy retains only in-frame clones and omits some. This table holds 100,000 or so clones, approximately 80% found once. The material sequenced was CD4+ or CD8+ T cells sorted from blood, taken in a trial of the OX40 agonist ivuxolimab. These receptors were obtained from an adult with an advanced solid tumor such as melanoma, head and neck, liver or kidney cancer.

The V call is TRBV19, the J call TRBJ2-7; D may be TRBD1 (6 bases). With 8 bases removed from V and 2 bases from J, the gap between germline ends came to 13 bases. Germline CDR1 reads LNHDA; CDR2 reads SQIVND (reference sequence). This CDR3 is 13 amino acids long. The CDR3 DNA reads as TGTGCCAGTGCTATCAGGGGAACCTACGAGCAGTACTTC. The encoded protein is CASAIRGTYEQYF.

The V and J genes are TRBV11-2 and TRBJ2-3; TRBD2 matches 8 bases. CDR1 is SGHAT and CDR2 is FQNNGV in the germline V gene. V was pared by 2 bases and J by 6 bases, with 16 bases of the junction left unmatched. The CDR3 runs 18 residues. CDR3 protein: CASSLIRSRAGGRDTQYF. The CDR3 region has the DNA TGTGCCAGCAGCTTAATACGTAGCAGGGCGGGAGGCCGGGATACGCAGTATTTT.

V usage is TRBV6-5 and J usage is TRBJ1-5, with a tentative D call TRBD1 (6 bases). Germline CDR1 reads MNHEY; CDR2 reads SVGAGI. This CDR3 is built from 15 residues. The V and J ends lost 4 bases and 6 bases respectively, with 16 bases between them. The chain's CDR3 is CASSSGWGLGQPQHF. The CDR3 nucleotides read TGTGCCAGCAGTTCCGGCTGGGGGCTAGGTCAGCCCCAGCATTTT.